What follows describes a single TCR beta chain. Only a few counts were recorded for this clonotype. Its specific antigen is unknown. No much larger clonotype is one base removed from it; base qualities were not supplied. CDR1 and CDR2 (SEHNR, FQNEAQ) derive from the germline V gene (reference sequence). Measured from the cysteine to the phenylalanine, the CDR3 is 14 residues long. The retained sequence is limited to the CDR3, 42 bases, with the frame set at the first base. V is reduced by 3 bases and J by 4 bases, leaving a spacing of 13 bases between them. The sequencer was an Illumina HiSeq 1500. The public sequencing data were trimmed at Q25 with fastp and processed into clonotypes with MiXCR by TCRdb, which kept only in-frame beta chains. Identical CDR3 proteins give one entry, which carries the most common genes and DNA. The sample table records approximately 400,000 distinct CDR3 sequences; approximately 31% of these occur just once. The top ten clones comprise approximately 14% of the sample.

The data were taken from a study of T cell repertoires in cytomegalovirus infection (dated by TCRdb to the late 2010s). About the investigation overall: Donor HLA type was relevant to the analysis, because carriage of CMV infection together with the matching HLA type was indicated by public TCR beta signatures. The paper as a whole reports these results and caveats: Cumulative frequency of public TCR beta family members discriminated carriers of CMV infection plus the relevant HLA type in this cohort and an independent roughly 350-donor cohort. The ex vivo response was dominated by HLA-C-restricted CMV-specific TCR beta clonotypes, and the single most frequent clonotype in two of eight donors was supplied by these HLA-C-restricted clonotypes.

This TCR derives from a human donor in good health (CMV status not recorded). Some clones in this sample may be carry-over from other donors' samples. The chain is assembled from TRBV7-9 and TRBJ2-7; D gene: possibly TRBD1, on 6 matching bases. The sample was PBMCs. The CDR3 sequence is CASSLPGHRYEQYF. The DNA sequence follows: TGTGCCAGCAGCTTGCCGGGACACCGTTACGAGCAGTACTTC.